Here is one TCR beta chain with its context. Authors' data handling: Amplification of reference gene primers was used by the study to estimate nucleated cell counts. Generated by immunoSEQ multiplex PCR, the TCRdb table keeps only in-frame clones and is missing some. The V and J calls and clone size come from that table; D and trimming were worked out from the DNA. The data contain 150,000 to 200,000 clones, roughly nine tenths of them seen just once; the ten biggest clones take up 5%. This sample is part of a study of blood T cell repertoires in COVID-19. The overall study: Sources were T cells, B-cell-depleted T cells, or PBMCs; the material itself was cDNA or gDNA.

Germline V CDR1 and CDR2: ENHRY, SYGVKD. The CDR3 spans 13 residues. V shed 3 bases and J shed 7 bases, with 12 bases lying between them. The chain employs TRBV10-3 and TRBJ1-2; D may be TRBD1 (5 bases). This TCR was sampled from a human donor in a cohort sampled during active COVID-19. Sequenced sample: peripheral blood. The CDR3 reads CAISEWGDSGYTF. The DNA for the CDR3 is TGTGCCATCAGTGAATGGGGGGATTCTGGCTACACCTTC.